Shown below are 15 T cell receptor beta chains from a single sample sequenced in a study of T-cell memory formation after mild COVID-19. TCRdb re-called the 5' RACE reads through MiXCR, storing one row per CDR3 protein. This table has around 530,000 distinct CDR3 sequences, 20% to 25% appearing once. Sequenced sample: PBMCs or a T cell subset sorted from them (not recorded which). These receptors all stem from an adult woman who had mild COVID-19 (a few samples of this study predate the infection). Cell type and time point are not known.

At least ten counts were recorded for this clonotype. The chain is built from TRBV12-3 or TRBV12-4 and TRBJ2-7; TRBD1 matches at 8 bases. The CDR3 runs to 13 residues. After removal of 5 bases from V and 2 bases from J, the junction contained 2 bases not matched to a gene. CDR3 sequence: CASSGTGPYEQYF. The DNA for the CDR3 is TGTGCCAGCAGTGGGACAGGACCCTACGAGCAGTACTTC.

This clonotype was picked up many times. The V call is TRBV19, the J call TRBJ2-7; D unclear. Germline CDR1 and CDR2: LNHDA and SQIVND (reference sequence). The CDR3 spans 12 residues. The V end was cut by 6 bases, the J end by 1 base, with 7 bases between. The CDR3 is CASSESSYEQYF. The CDR3 DNA follows: TGTGCCAGTAGCGAGTCTTCCTACGAGCAGTACTTC.

This clonotype appeared a few times. The rearrangement links TRBV12-3 or TRBV12-4 to TRBJ2-7; TRBD1 agrees at 9 bases. This CDR3 contains 15 residues. J lost 1 base, V lost 7 bases, and 8 bases had no gene match. The CDR3 region has the DNA TGTGCCAGCACCCACGTCGGACAGGGGTCCTACGAGCAGTACTTC. As protein: CASTHVGQGSYEQYF.

The J gene is TRBJ1-1, the V gene TRBV20-1; D is unresolved. This CDR3 is built from 14 residues. From germline, CDR1 is DFQATT and CDR2 SNEGSKA (reference sequence). V lost 5 bases and J 0 bases, leaving 13 bases between the germline ends. This chain's CDR3 is CSAVLGRMNTEAFF. The CDR3 nucleotides are TGCAGTGCTGTCCTAGGACGTATGAACACTGAAGCTTTCTTT.

The rearrangement joins TRBV19 to TRBJ1-5; D is ambiguous. This CDR3 contains 15 residues. Between the trimmed V and J ends, which lost 5 bases and 3 bases, there was a span of 14 bases. Germline CDR1 LNHDA, CDR2 SQIVND (reference sequence). The chain's CDR3 is CASSAESAYNQPQHF. In DNA form, the CDR3 reads TGTGCCAGTAGTGCGGAGTCGGCCTACAATCAGCCCCAGCATTTT.

This clonotype was seen repeatedly, ten times or more. This chain joins TRBV29-1 and TRBJ2-1; TRBD2 matches 8 bases. The V gene end was trimmed by 2 bases and the J gene end by 7 bases; junction bases not matched to a gene: 10. The CDR3 contains 15 residues. Germline lookup yields CDR1 SQVTM and CDR2 ANQGSEA. The CDR3 nucleotides read TGCAGCGTTGAAATTACTCGCGGGAGGAGGAATGAGCAGTTCTTC. It codes for CSVEITRGRRNEQFF.

This clonotype was detected a few times. The rearrangement links TRBV6-5 to TRBJ2-1; tentatively, D is TRBD1 (5 bases). The CDR3 is 12 residues long. V was cut by 6 bases and J by 8 bases, with 11 bases left in between. Germline lookup yields CDR1 MNHEY and CDR2 SVGAGI. The CDR3 nucleotides read TGTGCCAGCAGCTATCAGGGCGATGAGCAGTTCTTC. Translated: CASSYQGDEQFF.

The DNA of the CDR3 is TGTGCCAGCAACCGAGCTGGACTAGCGGGGGGGCGAATCAATGAGCAGTTCTTC. It codes for CASNRAGLAGGRINEQFF. The chain combines TRBV12-3 or TRBV12-4 with TRBJ2-1; 15 bases match TRBD2. The CDR3 runs 18 residues. J gave up 6 bases and V 7 bases, and 13 bases lay outside the gene matches.

The V gene is TRBV12-3 or TRBV12-4, the J gene TRBJ1-4; D is unclear. The V end lost 2 bases, the J end lost 8 bases, and 9 bases lay between the germline ends. The CDR3 length is 13 residues. DNA of the CDR3: TGTGCCAGCAGTTTAAGAGTTTTCGAAAAACTGTTTTTT. It encodes CASSLRVFEKLFF.

The CDR3 region is CASSLSPQGREKLFF. In nucleotides, the CDR3 is TGCGCCAGCAGCTTGTCCCCGCAGGGTCGCGAAAAACTGTTTTTT. The gene calls are TRBV5-1 and TRBJ1-4; D possibly corresponds to TRBD1 (5 bases). CDR3 length: 15 amino acids. Germline V gene data show CDR1 as SGHRS and CDR2 as YFSETQ. V was clipped by 1 base and J by 8 bases, with 15 bases between them.

This clonotype was observed a few times. The chain is built from TRBV7-9 and TRBJ2-7; 9 bases match TRBD1. The CDR3 length is 15 residues. Germline V gene lookup returns CDR1 SEHNR and CDR2 FQNEAQ (reference sequence). The V segment lost 4 bases and the J segment 6 bases; nucleotides outside the gene matches: 10. CDR3 DNA sequence: TGTGCCAGCAGCTCGGGACAGGGCCAGCTCATCGAGCAGTACTTC. Protein sequence: CASSSGQGQLIEQYF.

CDR3 loop: CASSPGDRVSQPQHF. CDR3 nucleotides: TGTGCCAGCAGCCCGGGGGACAGGGTTAGTCAGCCCCAGCATTTT. This chain links TRBV5-5 with TRBJ1-5, with 9 bases fitting TRBD1. J was trimmed by 6 bases and V by 4 bases; bases with no gene match: 8. CDR3 size: 15 residues. Germline values: CDR1 SGHKS, CDR2 YYEKEE (reference sequence).

V usage is TRBV12-3 or TRBV12-4 and J usage is TRBJ1-2; possibly TRBD1 for D (5 bases). This CDR3 is 14 amino acids long. Trimming cost V 5 bases and J 6 bases, with 16 bases left between them. CDR3 sequence reads: CASSPHGVGDGYTF. The DNA of the CDR3 is TGTGCCAGCAGTCCCCATGGGGTAGGGGATGGCTACACCTTC.

This clonotype was counted once. V usage is TRBV20-1 and J usage is TRBJ2-5; D ambiguous. Germline lookup yields CDR1 DFQATT and CDR2 SNEGSKA (reference sequence). The CDR3 is 13 residues long. V was shortened by 1 base and J by 1 base, with 7 bases between the two germline ends. CDR3 coding DNA: TGCAGTGCTAGAGCACAGATCCAAGAGACCCAGTACTTC. As protein: CSARAQIQETQYF.

This clonotype has a count of ten or more. The J gene is TRBJ2-1, the V gene TRBV5-1; 9 bases map to TRBD1. The junction had 15 bases not matched to a gene; V was cut back by 5 bases and J by 3 bases. Germline CDR1 reads SGHRS; CDR2 reads YFSETQ. This CDR3 is 18 amino acids long. CDR3 nucleotides: TGCGCCAGCAGATCTGCCTCTCCCCGGACAGGGGTCTACAATGAGCAGTTCTTC. This translates into CASRSASPRTGVYNEQFF.